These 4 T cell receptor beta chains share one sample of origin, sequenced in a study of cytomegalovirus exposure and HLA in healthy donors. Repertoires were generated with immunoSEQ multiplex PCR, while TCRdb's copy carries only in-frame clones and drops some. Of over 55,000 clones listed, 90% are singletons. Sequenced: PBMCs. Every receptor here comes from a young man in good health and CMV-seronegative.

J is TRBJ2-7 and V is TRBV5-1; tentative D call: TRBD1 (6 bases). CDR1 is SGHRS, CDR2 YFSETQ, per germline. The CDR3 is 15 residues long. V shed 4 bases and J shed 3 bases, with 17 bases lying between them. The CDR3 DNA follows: TGCGCCAGCAGCCTGTTTCCAGGACAGAACTACGAGCAGTACTTC. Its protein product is CASSLFPGQNYEQYF.

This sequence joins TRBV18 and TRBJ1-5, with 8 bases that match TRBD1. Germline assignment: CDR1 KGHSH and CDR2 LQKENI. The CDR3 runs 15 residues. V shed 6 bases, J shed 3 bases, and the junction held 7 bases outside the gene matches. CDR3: CASSRTGMDNQPQHF. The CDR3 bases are TGTGCCAGCTCCCGGACAGGGATGGACAATCAGCCCCAGCATTTT.

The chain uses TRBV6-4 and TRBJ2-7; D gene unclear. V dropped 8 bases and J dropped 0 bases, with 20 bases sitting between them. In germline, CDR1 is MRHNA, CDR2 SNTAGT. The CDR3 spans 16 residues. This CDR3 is CASESGPLPTSYEQYF. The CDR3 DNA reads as TGTGCCAGCGAGAGTGGGCCACTCCCCACCTCCTACGAGCAGTACTTC.

In nucleotides, the CDR3 is TGTGCCAGCAGTTACGTTAGCGGAGTCTACAATGAGCAGTTCTTC. Encoded protein: CASSYVSGVYNEQFF. This chain connects TRBV6-5 to TRBJ2-1; D might be TRBD2 (6 bases). From germline, CDR1 is MNHEY and CDR2 SVGAGI. With 2 bases removed from V and 3 bases from J, the gap between germline ends came to 11 bases. The CDR3 is made up of 15 amino acids.